The 13 T cell receptor beta chains below all came from one sample that was sequenced in a study of T cells in Graves' hyperthyroidism and ophthalmopathy. Researchers took RNA transcripts and amplified the TCR beta CDR3 regions from them. The HTBI primer set served for first-round RT-PCR of the TCR CDR3. MiXCR, applied by TCRdb to the multiplex PCR reads, yields one record per CDR3 protein. Here the sample spans about 610,000 distinct CDR3 sequences, roughly 15% being singletons. Input material: blood. These TCRs come from a woman between 40 and 50 years old with Graves' ophthalmopathy.

This clonotype was observed many times. The gene calls are TRBV2 and TRBJ1-3; 7 positions agree with TRBD1. With 6 bases clipped from V and 0 bases from J, the junction kept 8 bases outside the gene matches. Looked up from germline, CDR1 is SNHLY and CDR2 is FYNNEI. CDR3 length: 16 residues. The CDR3 sequence: CASRGTGAGSGNTIYF. Here the CDR3 DNA reads TGTGCCAGCAGGGGCACAGGGGCCGGCTCTGGAAACACCATATATTTT.

This chain uses TRBV15 with TRBJ2-7, with a possible D match to TRBD2 (5 bases). Trimming left V 0 bases short and J 6 bases short, with 12 bases between. The CDR3 has 14 residues. CDR1 LNHNV and CDR2 YYDKDF come from the germline V gene (reference sequence). For the CDR3, the DNA is TGTGCCACCAGCAGAGAAAGAACTAGTCTCGAGCAGTACTTC. Translated, it gives CATSRERTSLEQYF.

The chain links TRBV6-1 to TRBJ2-7; 11 positions match TRBD1. J gave up 5 bases and V 2 bases, and 8 bases lay outside the gene matches. The length of the CDR3 is 16 residues. In germline, CDR1 is MNHNS, CDR2 SASEGT. DNA of the CDR3: TGTGCCAGCAGTGAATTCGGGACAGGGGGGATCAACGAGCAGTACTTC. It codes for CASSEFGTGGINEQYF.

The J gene is TRBJ1-2, the V gene TRBV7-2; D is unclear. The germline V gene has CDR1 SGHTA and CDR2 FQGNSA. This CDR3 comprises 13 residues. Between the trimmed V and J ends, which lost 8 bases and 2 bases, there was a span of 12 bases. CDR3 in amino acids: CASGPSNNYGYTF. The CDR3 DNA sequence: TGTGCCAGCGGCCCGTCAAACAACTATGGCTACACCTTC.

This clonotype was recorded at least ten times. The chain employs TRBV20-1 and TRBJ2-7, with 10 bases lining up with TRBD2. J gave up 2 bases and V 1 base, and 8 bases lay outside the gene matches. This CDR3 comprises 16 residues. The germline CDR1 and CDR2 sequences are DFQATT and SNEGSKA (reference sequence). The CDR3 nucleotides are TGCAGTGCTAGAGCTATGGGACTAGCGAAACCCTACGAGCAGTACTTC. It encodes CSARAMGLAKPYEQYF.

This clonotype showed up many times. The rearrangement links TRBV6-5 to TRBJ1-1; maybe TRBD1 (5 bases). This CDR3 is 15 amino acids long. Germline assignment: CDR1 MNHEY and CDR2 SVGAGI. The germline V and J ends were trimmed by 0 bases and 2 bases, with 10 bases remaining between them. The CDR3 nucleotides are TGTGCCAGCAGTTACTCACCGACAGCTAACACTGAAGCTTTCTTT. Amino acid sequence: CASSYSPTANTEAFF.

The chain combines TRBV7-9 with TRBJ2-5; D possibly uses TRBD1 or TRBD2 (5 bases each). Germline CDR1 is SEHNR and CDR2 is FQNEAQ (reference sequence). Trimming shortened V by 6 bases and J by 7 bases, and 15 bases separated the two germline ends. CDR3 size: 13 residues. The CDR3: CASSPGPRSTQYF. Written as DNA, the CDR3 is TGTGCCAGCAGTCCGGGGCCAAGATCGACCCAGTACTTC. The entire variable domain, with the rest obtained from reference TRBV7-9 and TRBJ2-5, is as follows: DTGVSQNPRHKITKRGQNVTFRCDPISEHNRLYWYRQTLGQGPEFLTYFQNEAQLEKSRLLSDRFSAERPKGSFSTLEIQRTEQGDSAMYLCASSPGPRSTQYFGPGTRLLVL.

This clonotype has ten or more counts. This rearrangement joins TRBV30 to TRBJ1-1, with TRBD1 matching 12 bases. V dropped 2 bases and J dropped 6; count of bases not matched to a gene: 4. The CDR3 is made up of 14 amino acids. Looked up from germline, CDR1 is GTSNPN and CDR2 is SVGIG (reference sequence). The CDR3 sequence is CAWSWGQGASEAFF. CDR3 nucleotide sequence: TGTGCCTGGAGTTGGGGACAGGGGGCCTCTGAAGCTTTCTTT.

This clonotype was seen ten or more times. V gene TRBV24-1 combines with J gene TRBJ2-7; the match to TRBD1 covers 10 bases. Germline loops: CDR1 KGHDR, CDR2 SFDVKD. CDR3 length: 17 residues. Trimming at V came to 4 bases and at J to 5 bases, leaving 13 bases not matched to a gene. CDR3 coding DNA: TGTGCCACCAGTGACCCCCGGCGGGACAGGGGCAGCAACGAGCAGTACTTC. This translates into CATSDPRRDRGSNEQYF.

The genes are TRBV4-2 and TRBJ2-7; 14 positions agree with TRBD2. In germline, CDR1 is LGHNA, CDR2 YNFKEQ. Trimming at V came to 2 bases and at J to 4 bases, leaving 4 bases not matched to a gene. The length of the CDR3 is 16 residues. CDR3 nucleotides: TGTGCCAGCAGCCAATCCGGGACTAGCGGGAGTTACGAGCAGTACTTC. This translates into CASSQSGTSGSYEQYF.

This clonotype has just a few counts. The chain carries TRBV12-5 and TRBJ1-1; D not resolved. Germline assignment: CDR1 LGHNT and CDR2 FRNRAP. With 0 bases removed from V and 1 base from J, the gap between germline ends came to 6 bases. The CDR3 length is 14 residues. The CDR3 bases are TGTGCTAGTGGTTTGGTTCCAGGGAACACTGAAGCTTTCTTT. This gives the protein CASGLVPGNTEAFF.

This clonotype was recorded many times. The junction departs from the called germline gene at one end, perhaps through a read error. The V gene is TRBV24-1, the J gene TRBJ1-5; D remains unclear. Germline CDR1 is KGHDR and CDR2 is SFDVKD. The CDR3 totals 15 residues. CDR3 region: CAASDSSPLNQPQHF. CDR3 DNA sequence: TGTGCCGCCAGTGACTCGTCTCCCCTCAATCAGCCCCAGCATTTT.

The chain links TRBV24-1 to TRBJ2-3, with 10 bases that match TRBD2. Germline V gene sequence: CDR1 KGHDR, CDR2 SFDVKD. With 4 bases clipped from V and 0 bases from J, the junction kept 6 bases outside the gene matches. This CDR3 contains 17 residues. CDR3 in DNA: TGTGCCACCAGTGAAGGACTAGCGGATAGCAGCACAGATACGCAGTATTTT. Translating gives CATSEGLADSSTDTQYF.